This T cell receptor beta chain was sequenced in a study of T-cell memory formation after mild COVID-19 (dated by TCRdb to about 2021). For context, the study as a whole: TCR sequence clusters from the two donors were found to be largely donor specific. In a couple of donors, T-cell clones that expanded and contracted after mild COVID-19 were followed by sequencing TCRalpha and TCRbeta repertoires longitudinally. The cohort was made up of two young adult volunteers, one female and one male, who were previously healthy. Results the study describes overall, beyond this receptor: Contracting CD4+ clones appeared mostly in the CM and EM memory subsets, whereas CD8+ clones were enriched in EMRA. SARS-CoV-2 specificity was not confirmed for the second-wave clones peaking on day 37. Some responding clones were detected in pre-infection memory, which suggested that pre-existing cross-reactive memory T cells had joined the SARS-CoV-2 response. Clones that contracted from day 15 to 85 showed balanced CD4/CD8 phenotypes, whereas a second wave of clones that expanded from day 15 to 37 leaned towards CD4+. Only a couple of mild cases were covered in the study, and larger cohorts including severe cases with pre-infection samples were considered necessary.

Sequencing used an Illumina NovaSeq 6000. TCRalpha and TCRbeta cDNA libraries were constructed by 5'RACE with constant-segment primers, with sample barcodes and unique molecular identifiers being introduced. Trizol reagent was used to extract RNA from every sample. Libraries were amplified in two PCR steps, with a second sample barcode and Illumina TruSeq adapters added in the second step. The libraries were sequenced on an Illumina NovaSeq using 2 x 150 bp paired-end reads. Per the original workflow: The reads were demultiplexed and collapsed into UMI-guided consensus sequences using migec v1.2.7. Using mixcr v2.1.11, UMI consensuses were aligned to TRA and TRB V and J templates and then assembled into clonotypes. Expanded or contracted clonotypes were those called significant by both edgeR and NoisET, with noise models trained on biological replicates. edgeR calls used a false discovery rate-adjusted p below 0.01 and a log2 fold-change threshold of 1. PCA with hierarchical clustering of max-normalized trajectories of the 1000 most abundant clonotypes was used as exploratory dynamics analysis. Separately sequenced CD4+ and CD8+ repertoires were used to assign a CD4 or CD8 phenotype to each responding clone. Clones were called with MiXCR by TCRdb after fastp trimmed the public reads at Q25, and only in-frame beta chains were retained. Each entry merges the rows of one CDR3 protein and shows their most common DNA and genes. The V and J calls reflect TCRdb's pipeline rather than the authors' work. This sample gives about 160,000 distinct CDR3 sequences in total; 31% of them show up just once. The top ten constitute about 12% of the sample.

Only a few counts were recorded for this clonotype. This receptor's antigen is unknown. No qualities accompany the bases; no much larger clone lies one base away. Ficoll-Paque density gradient centrifugation was used to isolate PBMCs. CDR3 length: 14 amino acids, cysteine to phenylalanine. The sequence is cut down to CDR3 DNA, 42 bases in frame from base 1. V was cut back by 0 bases and J by 8 bases, leaving a gap of 12 bases between them. Looking up the germline V gene (reference sequence) yields CDR1 SGHKS and CDR2 YYEKEE. This receptor was identified in an adult woman who had mild COVID-19 (a few samples of this study predate the infection). The sample titles of this study are shuffled in the database, so cell type and time point are left out; the donor was told from shared clones. Recombination linked TRBV5-5 to TRBJ1-5; TRBD1 is a possible D gene, resting on 6 matching bases. The sequenced sample was PBMCs or a T cell subset sorted from them (not recorded which). The DNA sequence is given as TGTGCCAGCAGCTTGGCCGGGGGCAACAAGCCCCAGCATTTT. This codes for CASSLAGGNKPQHF.